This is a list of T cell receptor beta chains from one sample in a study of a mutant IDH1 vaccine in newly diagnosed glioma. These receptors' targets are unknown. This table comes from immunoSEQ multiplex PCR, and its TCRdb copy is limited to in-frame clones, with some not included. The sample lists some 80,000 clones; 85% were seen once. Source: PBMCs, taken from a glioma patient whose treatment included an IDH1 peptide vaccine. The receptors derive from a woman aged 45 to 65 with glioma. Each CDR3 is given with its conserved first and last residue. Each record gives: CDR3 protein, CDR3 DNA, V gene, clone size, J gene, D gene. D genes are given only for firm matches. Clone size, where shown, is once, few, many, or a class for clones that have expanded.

CASSLLGGSNEQFF | TGTGCCAGCAGCCTCCTGGGCGGGAGCAATGAGCAGTTCTTC | TRBV14 | once | TRBJ2-1 | TRBD2
CSVQGTSRTDTQYF | TGCAGCGTTCAAGGGACTAGTCGGACAGATACGCAGTATTTT | TRBV29-1 | . | TRBJ2-3 | TRBD2
CASSLGGTSASYEQYF | TGTGCCAGCAGCCTTGGAGGGACTAGCGCCTCCTACGAGCAGTACTTC | TRBV9 | . | TRBJ2-7 | TRBD2
CASSLSGGRENEQFF | TGTGCCAGCAGCTTAAGTGGCGGCCGAGAGAATGAGCAGTTCTTC | TRBV7-8 | . | TRBJ2-1 | .
CASSDSSRGRSLVYEQYF | TGTGCCAGCAGTGACTCGAGTCGGGGGAGATCGCTTGTCTACGAGCAGTACTTC | TRBV6-4 | . | TRBJ2-7 | .
CASSMRPSSYNEQFF | TGTGCCAGTAGTATGCGGCCGAGCTCCTACAATGAGCAGTTCTTC | TRBV19 | . | TRBJ2-1 | .
CASSIHLTPSTEAFF | TGTGCCAGTAGTATCCATTTGACACCGAGCACTGAAGCTTTCTTT | TRBV19 | few | TRBJ1-1 | .
CASSPGGQGAYEQYF | TGTGCCAGCAGCCCAGGCGGACAGGGGGCTTACGAGCAGTACTTC | TRBV13 | . | TRBJ2-7 | TRBD1
CASSSGTTLYNEQFF | TGTGCCAGCAGCTCCGGGACTACCCTGTACAATGAGCAGTTCTTC | TRBV6-6 | . | TRBJ2-1 | TRBD2
CASSFQGNEQFF | TGTGCCAGCAGCTTCCAGGGTAATGAGCAGTTCTTC | TRBV5-6 | . | TRBJ2-1 | .
CANWTSGEQETQYF | TGTGCCAACTGGACTAGCGGAGAACAAGAGACCCAGTACTTC | TRBV6-4 | . | TRBJ2-5 | TRBD2
CATSRGWGEAGELFF | TGTGCCACCAGCAGAGGTTGGGGGGAGGCCGGGGAGCTGTTTTTT | TRBV15 | few | TRBJ2-2 | .
CASSLRTSSYEQYF | TGCGCCAGCAGCCTCAGGACGAGCTCCTACGAGCAGTACTTC | TRBV4-1 | once | TRBJ2-7 | .
CASSLTGNEQYF | TGTGCCAGCAGTCTGACAGGGAACGAGCAGTACTTC | TRBV27 | . | TRBJ2-7 | TRBD1
CASSFLRAYEQYF | TGTGCCAGCTCCTTCCTAAGAGCCTACGAGCAGTACTTC | TRBV6-1 | once | TRBJ2-7 | .
CASSLDRARNTEAFF | TGTGCCAGCAGCTTAGACAGGGCGCGGAACACTGAAGCTTTCTTT | TRBV7-9 | . | TRBJ1-1 | .
CASSTGGYLNTEAFF | TGCGCCAGCAGCACAGGAGGATATTTGAACACTGAAGCTTTCTTT | TRBV4-1 | . | TRBJ1-1 | .
CASSPRDRGLHEQYF | TGTGCCAGCAGTCCAAGGGACAGGGGGCTCCACGAGCAGTACTTC | TRBV27 | . | TRBJ2-7 | TRBD1
CASSLVSADFHPSSYNEQFF | TGTGCCAGCAGCTTAGTCTCAGCGGATTTTCACCCCAGCTCCTACAATGAGCAGTTCTTC | TRBV7-6 | . | TRBJ2-1 | .
CASSLVRKTSTDTQYF | TGTGCCAGCAGTTTAGTGCGGAAAACTAGCACAGATACGCAGTATTTT | TRBV27 | . | TRBJ2-3 | .
CASSSLTVNNEQFF | TGTGCCAGCAGCTCTTTGACGGTAAACAATGAGCAGTTCTTC | TRBV11-2 | . | TRBJ2-1 | .
CASSPLNSFYEQYF | TGTGCCAGCAGCCCCCTGAACTCCTTCTACGAGCAGTACTTC | TRBV7-8 | . | TRBJ2-7 | .
CASTLQGANEKLFF | TGTGCCAGTACCCTACAGGGGGCAAACGAAAAACTGTTTTTT | TRBV19 | few | TRBJ1-4 | TRBD1
CASSSLVDSNQPQHF | TGTGCCAGCAGTTCTTTAGTGGATAGCAATCAGCCCCAGCATTTT | TRBV6-5 | . | TRBJ1-5 | .
CASRDRGLYTEAFF | TGTGCCAGCCGGGACAGGGGGCTTTACACTGAAGCTTTCTTT | TRBV19 | . | TRBJ1-1 | TRBD1
CASSTPDWDSNSNQPQHF | TGTGCCAGTAGTACCCCGGACTGGGACAGTAATAGCAATCAGCCCCAGCATTTT | TRBV19 | . | TRBJ1-5 | TRBD1
CATSGSKSSYEQYF | TGTGCCACCAGCGGCAGCAAGAGCTCCTACGAGCAGTACTTC | TRBV15 | . | TRBJ2-7 | .
CASRPGLAVYQETQYF | TGTGCCAGCAGGCCGGGACTAGCGGTTTACCAAGAGACCCAGTACTTC | TRBV7-8 | . | TRBJ2-5 | TRBD2
CASSLGQYNSPLHF | TGTGCCAGCAGCCTAGGACAGTATAATTCACCCCTCCACTTT | TRBV9 | once | TRBJ1-6 | .
CASSLSRGAGGTDTQYF | TGTGCCAGCAGCTTAAGCCGCGGGGCAGGGGGCACAGATACGCAGTATTTT | TRBV7-3 | . | TRBJ2-3 | .
CASSPTTQPDTQYF | TGCGCCAGCAGCCCGACGACTCAACCGGATACGCAGTATTTT | TRBV5-1 | . | TRBJ2-3 | .
CASSPGLFQETQYF | TGTGCCAGCAGCCCGGGACTGTTCCAAGAGACCCAGTACTTC | TRBV7-8 | . | TRBJ2-5 | .
CASSLSPGQGSEQYF | TGTGCCAGCAGCCTCTCCCCCGGACAGGGATCCGAGCAGTACTTC | TRBV7-9 | . | TRBJ2-7 | TRBD1
CASSFEVINTEAFF | TGCGCCAGCAGCTTTGAAGTTATTAACACTGAAGCTTTCTTT | TRBV5-1 | . | TRBJ1-1 | .
CASRHEAGGPAGELFF | TGCGCCAGCAGGCATGAAGCGGGAGGGCCCGCCGGGGAGCTGTTTTTT | TRBV5-1 | . | TRBJ2-2 | TRBD2
CASSVEGPTDTQYF | TGTGCCAGCAGCGTTGAGGGGCCCACAGATACGCAGTATTTT | TRBV9 | . | TRBJ2-3 | .
CASSLDGRSGANVLTF | TGTGCCAGCAGCTTGGACGGTCGCTCTGGGGCCAACGTCCTGACTTTC | TRBV5-6 | . | TRBJ2-6 | .
CASSESGNHRTDTQYF | TGCGCCAGCAGTGAGAGCGGGAACCACCGCACAGATACGCAGTATTTT | TRBV10-2 | . | TRBJ2-3 | TRBD2
CASSLKVRDEQFF | TGTGCCAGCAGCTTAAAAGTACGGGATGAGCAGTTCTTC | TRBV7-3 | . | TRBJ2-1 | .
CASSLTVAGDYEQYF | TGCGCCAGCAGCTTGACCGTAGCGGGAGACTACGAGCAGTACTTC | TRBV5-1 | . | TRBJ2-7 | TRBD2
CASSFSSRYEQYF | TGTGCCAGCAGCTTTTCTAGTAGATACGAGCAGTACTTC | TRBV7-9 | . | TRBJ2-7 | .
CASSPGQGVNNEQFF | TGTGCCAGCTCACCGGGACAGGGGGTAAACAATGAGCAGTTCTTC | TRBV18 | . | TRBJ2-1 | TRBD1